This T cell receptor (beta chain) was retrieved from a study of T cell responses to AZD1222 COVID-19 vaccine (dated by TCRdb to the early 2020s). Turning to the overall study: A total of just over 230 trial participants underwent TCR sequencing, of whom about 200 had received two doses of AZD1222 and about 26 had received two doses of the MenACWY control vaccine. Trial participants were enrolled into age subgroups of 18-55, 56-69 and 70-plus years, which contained roughly 150, 30 and 60 TCR-sequenced participants, respectively. General conclusions and limits of the study: Epitopes outside the regions mutated in the B.1.351 and B.1.1.7 variants were reportedly recognized by nearly half of the unique spike-specific TCRs. A significant rise in spike-specific TCR breadth and depth was observed after two AZD1222 doses relative to day 0 and relative to MenACWY recipients. The vaccine-associated CD4 TCRs covered the entire spike protein, and the dominant responses fell in regions 160-218 and 743-854. Participants were mostly white British, with more females than males. The authors suggested clonal diversity may have been underestimated. Conclusions about previously exposed vaccinees are limited because only a handful of AZD1222 recipients were SARS-CoV-2 seropositive at baseline. Because no samples from the day 14 peak response were available, repertoires could be characterized only after the peak T cell response. In the small 56-69-year group, the increase in depth fell short of significance, most likely because of low power.

Relative to germline, V is 9 bases shorter and J is 4 bases shorter, with 15 bases between their ends. The CDR3 runs 13 residues from the cysteine to the phenylalanine. The DNA shown is the 39-base CDR3, in frame from base 1. Interpreted using the paper, the time point label stands for: about 28 days (+/-7) after the second vaccine dose. AZD1222 recipients given second doses at about 4 weeks or at about 12 weeks were pooled, since spike-specific TCR depth and breadth were not found to differ between the two schedules. Vaccinee samples were obtained from the UK trials COV001 and COV002, which included a single-blind randomized controlled phase 2/3 trial of AZD1222 (ChAdOx1 nCoV-19) in healthy adults. For TCRbeta chain sequencing, PBMC samples were collected from trial participants at day 0 and at day 28 after the second dose. The CDR3 regions of human TCRbeta chains were analyzed by immunosequencing. Per the source publication's procedure: TCRs in the repertoires were matched against a reference library of SARS-CoV-2-specific TCRs that had been generated with the MIRA antigen-specificity platform. Breadth was defined as the fraction of unique TCRs that were SARS-CoV-2-associated. Depth was defined as the fraction of total T cells that were SARS-CoV-2-associated. Each spike-specific TCR was assigned to its reactive spike region and to a CD4 or CD8 class using the MIRA data. Log10-transformed breadth and depth values were compared by one-way ANOVA with Sidak's multiple comparisons tests. Here the immuneACCESS table is served through TCRdb, limited to in-frame sequences with V and J called. Missing clones are a known gap in these copies; in checked studies unresolved V genes cover under half, and the rest lacks a known reason. The V and J calls and clone size were taken over from that table, and D and trimming were inferred from the DNA. This sample has about 69,000 clones in its table, and roughly 83% of those were observed once. The top ten hold 25% of the sample.

As to this clone: There is no known antigen for this receptor. Nothing much larger sits one base from this clone, and base qualities are not available.

Recombination connected TRBV12-3 or TRBV12-4 to TRBJ1-1; TRBD1 is a possible D gene, resting on 5 matching bases. The receptor was isolated from an adult who received the AZD1222 COVID-19 vaccine. Specimen: peripheral blood, collected 28 days after the second AZD1222 dose. The CDR3 region reads CASLLRGGTEAFF. The DNA sequence follows: TGTGCCAGTTTACTTCGGGGGGGCACTGAAGCTTTCTTT.